Shown below are 7 T cell receptor beta chains from a single sample sequenced in a study of shared clonotypes between healthy human individuals. Repertoires were generated with immunoSEQ multiplex PCR, while TCRdb's copy carries only in-frame clones and drops some. The table lists roughly 590,000 clones, about 95% of them singletons. Positive CCR7 selection of CD45RO-negative cells yielded the naive CD8 cells, and terminally differentiated effector memory CD45RA+ cells were excluded. The sample taken for sequencing was naive CD8+ T cells sorted from blood. All receptors derive from a woman aged 25 to 45 in good health.

The V and J genes are TRBV4-1 and TRBJ2-1, with 10 bases lining up with TRBD2. V dropped 0 bases and J dropped 4; count of bases not matched to a gene: 9. The germline V gene has CDR1 MGHRA and CDR2 YSYEKL. The length of the CDR3 is 18 residues. The CDR3 here is CASSQEGAGGNPYNEQFF. CDR3 bases: TGCGCCAGCAGCCAAGAAGGAGCGGGAGGGAACCCTTACAATGAGCAGTTCTTC.

The V and J genes are TRBV11-2 and TRBJ1-2, with D tentatively TRBD1 (5 bases). The CDR3 covers 13 residues. From germline, CDR1 is SGHAT and CDR2 FQNNGV. Trimming took 2 bases from V and 6 from J, leaving 10 bases between them. CDR3 nucleotides: TGTGCCAGCAGCTTATCGGGGGTGCATGGCTACACCTTC. Translation: CASSLSGVHGYTF.

The chain employs TRBV6-5 and TRBJ1-6, with D uncertain. V was trimmed by 7 bases and J by 9 bases, leaving 13 bases between them. The CDR3 has 13 amino acids. Germline CDR1 reads MNHEY; CDR2 reads SVGAGI. The CDR3 coding sequence is TGTGCCAGCACCCTGGATCTGGCTTCACCCCTCCACTTT. It is translated as CASTLDLASPLHF.

The rearrangement joins TRBV5-1 to TRBJ1-2; D is perhaps TRBD1 (5 bases). CDR1 SGHRS and CDR2 YFSETQ come from the germline V gene. The CDR3 totals 14 residues. V lost 1 base to trimming and J lost 5 bases, with 12 bases between them. The CDR3 spells CASSLQGSSYGYTF. CDR3 bases: TGCGCCAGCAGCTTGCAGGGTTCGTCTTATGGCTACACCTTC. The whole variable domain, filled in from reference TRBV5-1 and TRBJ1-2, reads KAGVTQTPRYLIKTRGQQVTLSCSPISGHRSVSWYQQTPGQGLQFLFEYFSETQRNKGNFPGRFSGRQFSNSRSEMNVSTLELGDSALYLCASSLQGSSYGYTFGSGTRLTVV.

This chain connects TRBV4-1 to TRBJ2-5; D gene unclear. The DNA end is a closer match to TRBJ2-7, so the J assignment may be wrong. The CDR3 is made up of 15 amino acids. CDR1 and CDR2 from the germline V gene are MGHRA and YSYEKL. The CDR3 sequence is CASSRSELGAYEQYF. CDR3 nucleotide sequence: TGCGCCAGCAGCCGGTCGGAGCTAGGCGCCTACGAGCAGTACTTC.

This sequence joins TRBV7-9 and TRBJ1-2; the match to TRBD1 covers 7 bases. CDR1 and CDR2 (germline): SEHNR, FQNEAQ (reference sequence). V lost 5 bases, J lost 4 bases, and 13 bases stayed unmatched. This CDR3 is 16 amino acids long. CDR3 DNA: TGTGCCAGCAGCCCAACGGGACAGCGGGGAATCTATGGCTACACCTTC. Its translation: CASSPTGQRGIYGYTF.

CDR3 nucleotides: TGTGCCAGCAGTTTAGAACAGGGGTGGTTAATTCCGGGAGCTTTCTTT. Amino acid sequence: CASSLEQGWLIPGAFF. The chain joins TRBV28 to TRBJ1-1; 7 bases match TRBD1. The CDR3 runs 16 residues. Per the germline V gene, CDR1 is MDHEN and CDR2 is SYDVKM. V trimming: 2 bases; J trimming: 10 bases; junction bases outside the gene matches: 16.